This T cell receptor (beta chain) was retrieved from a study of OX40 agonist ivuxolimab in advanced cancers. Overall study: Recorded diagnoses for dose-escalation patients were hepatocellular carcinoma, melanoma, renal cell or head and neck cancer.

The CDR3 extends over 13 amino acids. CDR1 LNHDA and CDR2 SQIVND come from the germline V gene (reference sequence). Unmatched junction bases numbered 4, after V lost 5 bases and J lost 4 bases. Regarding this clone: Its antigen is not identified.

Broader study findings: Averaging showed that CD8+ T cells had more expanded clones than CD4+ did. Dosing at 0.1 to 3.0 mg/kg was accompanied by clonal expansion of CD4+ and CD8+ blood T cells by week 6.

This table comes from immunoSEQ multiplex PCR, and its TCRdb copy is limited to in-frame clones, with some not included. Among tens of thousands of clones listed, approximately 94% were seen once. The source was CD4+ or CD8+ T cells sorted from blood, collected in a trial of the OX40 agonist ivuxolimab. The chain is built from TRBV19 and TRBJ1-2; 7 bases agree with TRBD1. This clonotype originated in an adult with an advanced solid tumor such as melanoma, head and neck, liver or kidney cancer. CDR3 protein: CASSARTGYGYTF. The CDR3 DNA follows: TGTGCCAGTAGTGCTCGGACAGGCTATGGCTACACCTTC.